The 12 T cell receptor beta chains listed next were all sequenced from one sample in a study of sequential checkpoint blockade in melanoma. Treatment noted: randomized to nivolumab then ipilimumab (arm A) or the reverse (arm B). Assay used: immunoSEQ multiplex PCR; TCRdb lists only in-frame clones, some missing. The sample includes some 10,000 clones, under 30% of them seen just once. The sample in question was tumor tissue (inferred from file names), obtained from a patient given nivolumab and ipilimumab in sequence. The receptor source for this set is a human donor with melanoma.

The table lists this clone with many counts. The chain carries TRBV11-3 and TRBJ2-1; D perhaps matches TRBD1 (6 bases). Germline V gene data show CDR1 as SGHNT and CDR2 as YENEEA. V lost 1 base to trimming and J lost 7 bases, with 14 bases between them. This CDR3 spans 15 amino acids. The CDR3 region is CASSLVQGKGNEQFF. The CDR3 DNA sequence: TGTGCCAGCAGCTTAGTGCAGGGGAAGGGGAATGAGCAGTTCTTC.

CDR3 loop: CASSESSQGNTEAFF. The CDR3 nucleotides are TGCGCCAGCAGTGAGTCAAGTCAGGGGAACACTGAAGCTTTCTTT. This chain connects TRBV10-2 to TRBJ1-1; D is perhaps TRBD1 (5 bases). The V gene's germline CDR1 is WSHSY and CDR2 SAAADI. The CDR3 sequence is 15 residues long. With 0 bases removed from V and 1 base from J, the gap between germline ends came to 9 bases.

This chain uses TRBV5-1 with TRBJ2-3, with unresolved D. Germline V lookup: CDR1 SGHRS, CDR2 YFSETQ. The CDR3 runs 14 residues. Trimming left V 1 base short and J 2 bases short, with 8 bases between. CDR3 sequence (DNA): TGCGCCAGCAGCTTGAGGCTGAACACAGATACGCAGTATTTT. This sequence encodes CASSLRLNTDTQYF.

This sequence joins TRBV25-1 and TRBJ1-2, with 9 bases matching TRBD1. Germline trimming cut 4 bases from V and 5 bases from J; bases unmatched to any gene: 2. This CDR3 is 13 amino acids long. Germline CDR1 reads MGHDK; CDR2 reads SYGVNS. CDR3 loop: CASSGTGDYGYTF. DNA for the CDR3: TGTGCCAGCAGTGGGACAGGGGATTATGGCTACACCTTC.

The chain uses TRBV25-1 and TRBJ2-7, with no clear D. The germline V gene has CDR1 MGHDK and CDR2 SYGVNS. The CDR3 is 16 residues long. V lost 2 bases to trimming and J lost 7 bases, with 21 bases between them. The CDR3 spells CASSENAGYNPWEQYF. CDR3 DNA: TGTGCCAGCAGTGAAAACGCCGGGTATAACCCCTGGGAGCAGTACTTC.

The chain employs TRBV12-5 and TRBJ2-5, with TRBD1 matching 8 bases. In germline, CDR1 is LGHNT, CDR2 FRNRAP. CDR3 length: 14 residues. CDR3 protein: CASKRTGLRETQYF. CDR3 DNA: TGTGCCAGCAAAAGGACAGGGCTCAGGGAGACCCAGTACTTC.

This clone is classed as medium-sized. The chain carries TRBV11-3 and TRBJ2-7, with 7 bases matching TRBD2. V shed 5 bases, J shed 3 bases, and the junction held 10 bases outside the gene matches. The germline CDR1 and CDR2 sequences are SGHNT and YENEEA. This CDR3 has 15 amino acids. The chain's CDR3 is CASSRPGTTNYEQYF. Written as DNA, the CDR3 is TGTGCCAGCAGCAGGCCCGGGACTACCAACTACGAGCAGTACTTC.

In this sample, this clone turned up a few times. The CDR3 nucleotides are TGTGCCAGCAGCCAAGTCTCCGGCGGAGACAGGGCCGCTGGCACCTTC. Protein sequence: CASSQVSGGDRAAGTF. The rearrangement joins TRBV14 to TRBJ1-2; 7 bases line up with TRBD1. The germline CDR1 and CDR2 sequences are SGHDN and FVKESK. The CDR3 consists of 16 residues. After removal of 1 base from V and 13 bases from J, the junction contained 18 bases not matched to a gene. Based on the CDR3 plus reference TRBV14 and TRBJ1-2, the full variable domain is EAGVTQFPSHSVIEKGQTVTLRCDPISGHDNLYWYRRVMGKEIKFLLHFVKESKQDESGMPNNRFLAERTGGTYSTLKVQPAELEDSGVYFCASSQVSGGDRAAGTFGSGTRLTVV.

The V gene is TRBV9, the J gene TRBJ2-5; 9 bases match TRBD1. Germline CDR1 and CDR2: SGDLS and YYNGEE. The trim removed 5 bases at V and 4 bases at J, leaving 9 bases unmatched. CDR3 size: 15 residues. This CDR3 reads CASSPVTGGGETQYF. As DNA, the CDR3 is TGTGCCAGCAGTCCGGTCACAGGGGGCGGAGAGACCCAGTACTTC.

This clone is termed medium-sized. V and J are TRBV28 and TRBJ1-4; maybe TRBD1 (6 bases). V dropped 4 bases and J dropped 0 bases, with 15 bases sitting between them. Germline assignment: CDR1 MDHEN and CDR2 SYDVKM. The CDR3 has 17 residues. In DNA form, the CDR3 reads TGTGCCAGCAGTTCGCCACAGGGTGGGTCAACTAATGAAAAACTGTTTTTT. Protein: CASSSPQGGSTNEKLFF.

CDR3 residues: CASKGSGSYEQYF. The CDR3 DNA follows: TGTGCCAGCAAGGGTAGCGGGTCCTACGAGCAGTACTTC. The J gene is TRBJ2-7, the V gene TRBV12-5, with 7 bases that match TRBD2. The CDR3 contains 13 residues. Germline V CDR1 and CDR2: LGHNT, FRNRAP.

This clone was counted at least ten times. This chain joins TRBV12-2 and TRBJ2-6; the table's D call of TRBD1 was not tested on the DNA. TRBV12-2 is shown as a pseudogene. The CDR3 runs to 14 residues. CDR3 coding DNA: TGTGCTGCCCCCCCACATCCTGGGGCCAACGTCCTGACTTTC. Protein product: CAAPPHPGANVLTF.